This paragraph reports one T cell receptor beta chain. Its specificity is unknown. The data derive from a study of Ad26.COV2.S vaccination and SARS-CoV-2 variants. The overall study: Trial arm assignment for the donor was COV1001 Ad26.COV2.S. Intramuscular Ad26.COV2.S at 5x10^10 or 1x10^11 viral particles.

This CDR3 has 17 amino acids. Germline CDR1 is LGHNA and CDR2 is YNFKEQ. Deletions cut 3 bases from V and 2 bases from J, with 19 bases between. The treatment is: around 19 received Ad26.COV2.S at low or high dose, single or two shots; about 5 received placebo; per-sample allocation not given. On day 63 after the first injection, vaccine and placebo recipients gave samples. Vaccination employed an Ad26 vector expressing the Wuhan-strain SARS-CoV-2 spike. The assay was immunoSEQ multiplex PCR, and TCRdb's table has in-frame clones only and misses some. This sample carries hundreds of thousands of clones, 88% of them seen once, and the ten largest clones take around 5.8%. Regarding the study as a whole: Responses of T cells in total may have been underestimated by the TCR breadth and depth analyses.

The chain links TRBV4-2 to TRBJ1-1; possible D gene TRBD1, 5 bases. Sample: peripheral blood, taken in a trial of Ad26.COV2.S vaccine versus placebo. This receptor was obtained from a person aged 18-60 years who received the Ad26.COV2.S COVID-19 vaccine or a placebo. The CDR3 is CASSHGVWGVENTEAFF. The CDR3 region has the DNA TGTGCCAGCAGCCACGGGGTTTGGGGGGTGGAAAACACTGAAGCTTTCTTT.